Only a few counts were recorded for the clone carrying this T cell receptor (beta chain). This specimen belongs to a study of T cell repertoires in cytomegalovirus infection. Overall study context: CMV infection and matching HLA type were both indicated by public TCR beta signatures.

TCRdb passed the reads through MiXCR, listing each CDR3 protein once. The sample consists of over 200,000 distinct CDR3 sequences, around 15% of them appearing once. V shed 1 base and J shed 4 bases, with 9 bases lying between them. Germline CDR1 is SGHNT and CDR2 is YYREEE (reference sequence). This CDR3 is 15 amino acids long. This receptor was taken from a human donor in good health (CMV status not recorded). Some clones in this sample may be carry-over from other donors' samples. The chain employs TRBV5-4 and TRBJ1-6; D remains ambiguous. Sample: PBMCs. CDR3 DNA: TGTGCCAGCAGCTTGACGGCATCTTATAATTCACCCCTCCACTTT. Its protein product is CASSLTASYNSPLHF.